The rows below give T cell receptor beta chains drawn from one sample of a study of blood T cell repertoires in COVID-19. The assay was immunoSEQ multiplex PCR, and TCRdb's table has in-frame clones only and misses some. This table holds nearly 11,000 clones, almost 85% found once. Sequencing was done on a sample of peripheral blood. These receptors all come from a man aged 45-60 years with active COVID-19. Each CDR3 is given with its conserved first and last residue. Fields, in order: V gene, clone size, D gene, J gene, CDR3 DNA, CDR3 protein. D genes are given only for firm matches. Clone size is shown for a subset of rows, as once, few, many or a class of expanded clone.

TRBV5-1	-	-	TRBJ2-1	TGCGCCAGCAGCTTGGAAGGGGATCGGTACAATGAGCAGTTCTTC	CASSLEGDRYNEQFF
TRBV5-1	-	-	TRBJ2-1	TGCGCCAGCAGCTTGCTCCCAGTCTCCTACAATGAGCAGTTCTTC	CASSLLPVSYNEQFF
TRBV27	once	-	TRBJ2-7	TGTGCCAGCAGTTTACAGTCAGGGATCTACGAGCAGTACTTC	CASSLQSGIYEQYF
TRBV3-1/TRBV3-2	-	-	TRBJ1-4	TGTGCCAGCAGCCAAGAACGGGAAAAACTGTTTTTT	CASSQEREKLFF
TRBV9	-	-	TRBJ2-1	TGTGCCAGCAGCGTAGGAGGGGGACTAAACAATGAGCAGTTCTTC	CASSVGGGLNNEQFF
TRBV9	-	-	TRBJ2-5	TGTGCCAGCAGCGTAGAGGGGGTACAAGAGACCCAGTACTTC	CASSVEGVQETQYF
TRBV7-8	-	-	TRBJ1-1	TGTGCCAGCAGCTTAGTACGGACGGACTACGGAGCGAACACTGAAGCTTTCTTT	CASSLVRTDYGANTEAFF
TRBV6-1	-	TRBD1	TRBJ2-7	TGTGCCAGCAGTGACAGGGGGCTCTCCTACGAGCAGTACTTC	CASSDRGLSYEQYF
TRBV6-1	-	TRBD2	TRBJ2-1	TGTGCCAGCAGTGAGCGGGAGGGCTTCTCCTACAATGAGCAGTTCTTC	CASSEREGFSYNEQFF
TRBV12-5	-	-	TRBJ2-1	TGTGCTAGTGGTCCAGACCCCGGGACTCCGGGGTACAATGAGCAGTTCTTC	CASGPDPGTPGYNEQFF
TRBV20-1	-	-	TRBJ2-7	TGCAGTGCTAGTGCGGAGGACCCGACCTACGAGCAGTACTTC	CSASAEDPTYEQYF
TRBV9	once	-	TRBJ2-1	TGTGCCAGCAGCGAGAGGGACATGAGCTCCTACAATGAGCAGTTCTTC	CASSERDMSSYNEQFF
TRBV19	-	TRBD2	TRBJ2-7	TGTGCCAGTAGTATGGGGGGACTAGCACCCTACGAGCAGTACTTC	CASSMGGLAPYEQYF
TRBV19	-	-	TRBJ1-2	TGTGCCAGTACCACAGGCTCCTATGGCTACACCTTC	CASTTGSYGYTF
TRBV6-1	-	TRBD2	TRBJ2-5	TGTGCCAGCAGTGACAGGACTAGCGGGAGCCCAGAGACCCAGTACTTC	CASSDRTSGSPETQYF
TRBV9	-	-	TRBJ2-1	TGTGCCAGCTCCGTAACGGGAGATCACAATGAGCAGTTCTTC	CASSVTGDHNEQFF
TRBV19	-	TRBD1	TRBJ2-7	TGTGCCAGTAGTCCCGCAGGGACAGCTTACTACGAGCAGTACTTC	CASSPAGTAYYEQYF
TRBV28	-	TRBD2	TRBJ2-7	TGTGCCAGCAGCCCGACGACTAGCGCCTCCTACGAGCAGTACTTC	CASSPTTSASYEQYF
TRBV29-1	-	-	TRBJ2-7	TGCAGCGTTGAAGGGGGGGCGGGAGCCTCCTACGAGCAGTACTTC	CSVEGGAGASYEQYF
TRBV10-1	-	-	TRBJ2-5	TGCGCCAGCAGTGAGCGACAGAGTCAAGAGACCCAGTACTTC	CASSERQSQETQYF
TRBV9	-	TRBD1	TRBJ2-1	TGTGCCAGCAGCGTAGCTCCCGGACAGGGGAGGTACAATGAGCAGTTCTTC	CASSVAPGQGRYNEQFF
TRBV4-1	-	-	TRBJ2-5	TGCGCCAGCAGCCCCATTTACGGACAACAAGAGACCCAGTACTTC	CASSPIYGQQETQYF
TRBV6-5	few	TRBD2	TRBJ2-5	TGTGCCAGCAGCGTACTAGCGGGTACAGGGGAGACCCAGTACTTC	CASSVLAGTGETQYF
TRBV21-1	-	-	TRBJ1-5	TGTGCCAGCAGCAGCCATCTCCCCCAGGTTAGGCAGCCCCAGCATTTT	CASSSHLPQVRQPQHF
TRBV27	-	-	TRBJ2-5	TGTGCCAGCAGTTTATCGATCGACGGCGGGGAGACCCAGTACTTC	CASSLSIDGGETQYF
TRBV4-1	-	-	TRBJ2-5	TGCGCCAGCAGCCAAGATGTGGAGTTCCAAGAGACCCAGTACTTC	CASSQDVEFQETQYF
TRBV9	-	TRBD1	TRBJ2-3	TGTGCCAGCAGCGGAACAGGGGGGCGCACCACAGATACGCAGTATTTT	CASSGTGGRTTDTQYF
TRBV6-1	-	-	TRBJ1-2	TGTGCCAGCAGTGAAAAACAGGGCGCTAACTATGGCTACACCTTC	CASSEKQGANYGYTF
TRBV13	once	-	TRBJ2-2	TGTGCCAGCAGCCCGACATGGACTTCAAACACCGGGGAGCTGTTTTTT	CASSPTWTSNTGELFF
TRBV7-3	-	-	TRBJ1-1	TGTGCCAGCAGCTTAACTCTGCGGACTGAAGCTTTCTTT	CASSLTLRTEAFF
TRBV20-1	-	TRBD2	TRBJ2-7	TGCAGTGCTAGTCTTAGACTAGCGGGAGATGGGGAGCAGTACTTC	CSASLRLAGDGEQYF
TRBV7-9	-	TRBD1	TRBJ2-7	TGTGCCAGCAGCGGAGGGGGACAGGGGAGGGGAGACTCCTACGAGCAGTACTTC	CASSGGGQGRGDSYEQYF
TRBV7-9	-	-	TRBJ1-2	TGTGCCAGCACATCCCACTACACCTTC	CASTSHYTF
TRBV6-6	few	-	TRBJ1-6	TGTGCCAGCAGTGAGGCAGGGTTTAATTCACCCCTCCACTTT	CASSEAGFNSPLHF
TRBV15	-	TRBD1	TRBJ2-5	TGTGCCACCAGCAGAGATTGGGGGACAGGGTCCCCCCAAGAGACCCAGTACTTC	CATSRDWGTGSPQETQYF
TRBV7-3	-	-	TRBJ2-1	TGTGCCAGCAGCCACAACAATGAGCAGTTCTTC	CASSHNNEQFF
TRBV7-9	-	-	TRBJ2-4	TGTGCCAGCAGCTTAACCGGGACTGGGGCCAAAAACATTCAGTACTTC	CASSLTGTGAKNIQYF
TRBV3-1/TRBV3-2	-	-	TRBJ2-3	TGTGCCAGCAGCCAAGATCGCGGGCCAGCAGATACGCAGTATTTT	CASSQDRGPADTQYF
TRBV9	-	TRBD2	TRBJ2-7	TGTGCCAGCAGCGCCGGGACTAGCGGGATCAACGAGCAGTACTTC	CASSAGTSGINEQYF
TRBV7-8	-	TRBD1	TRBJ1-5	TGTGCCAGCAGCTCGGGACAGGGGGGACAGCCCCAGCATTTT	CASSSGQGGQPQHF
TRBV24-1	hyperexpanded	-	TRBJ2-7	TGTGCCACCAGTGATTTTGCAGGGCAGGAGCAGTACTTC	CATSDFAGQEQYF
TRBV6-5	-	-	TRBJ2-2	TGTGCCAGCAGTTACGGGGGCTCCGGGGAGCTGTTTTTT	CASSYGGSGELFF
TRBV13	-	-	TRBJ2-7	TGTGCCAGCAGCTTAGGGACAGGTAATACCTACGAGCAGTACTTC	CASSLGTGNTYEQYF
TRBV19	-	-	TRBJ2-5	TGTGCCAGTAGTATTTCGCGGGAGACCCAGTACTTC	CASSISRETQYF
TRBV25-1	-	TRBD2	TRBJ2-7	TGTGCCAGCAGGGGACTAGCGGGAGTGGCCGAGCAGTACTTC	CASRGLAGVAEQYF
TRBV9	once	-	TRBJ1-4	TGTGCCAGCAGCGTAAACTGGGGCAATGAAAAACTGTTTTTT	CASSVNWGNEKLFF
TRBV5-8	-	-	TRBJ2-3	TGTGCCAGCAGCTTTTCGGGAGATACGCAGTATTTT	CASSFSGDTQYF
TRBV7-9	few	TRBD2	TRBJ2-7	TGTGCCAGCAGCTTAGTAGCGGGAGAGGACGAGCAGTACTTC	CASSLVAGEDEQYF
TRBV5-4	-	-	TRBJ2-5	TGTGCCAGCAGCTCCCTCCAGGGGCAAGAGACCCAGTACTTC	CASSSLQGQETQYF
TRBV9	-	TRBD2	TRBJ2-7	TGTGCCAGCAGCGTTAGCGGGACTAGCGGCTACGAGCAGTACTTC	CASSVSGTSGYEQYF
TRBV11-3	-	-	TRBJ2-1	TGTGCCAGCAGCTTAGGAGACACTGGGCAGTTCTTC	CASSLGDTGQFF
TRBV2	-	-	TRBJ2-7	TGTGCCAGCAGTGAATTATTATCGGGCCCCAAAGGGGTCTACGAGCAGTACTTC	CASSELLSGPKGVYEQYF
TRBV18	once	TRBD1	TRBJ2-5	TGTGCCAGCTCACCATGGACAGGGGGCGAAGAGACCCAGTACTTC	CASSPWTGGEETQYF
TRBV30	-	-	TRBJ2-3	TGTGCCCAAGGAGACTCGGATCAGGACAAAAGCACAGATACGCAGTATTTT	CAQGDSDQDKSTDTQYF
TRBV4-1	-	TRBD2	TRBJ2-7	TGCGCCAGCAGCCAAGTTCTCCCCACTAGCGGGGGGAGCTCCTACGAGCAGTACTTC	CASSQVLPTSGGSSYEQYF
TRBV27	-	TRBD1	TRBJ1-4	TGTGCCAGCAGTGACGGGACAGGGGGAAATGAAAAACTGTTTTTT	CASSDGTGGNEKLFF
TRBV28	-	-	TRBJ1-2	TGTGCCAGCAGTTTTCGCGGGGGGAACTATGGCTACACCTTC	CASSFRGGNYGYTF
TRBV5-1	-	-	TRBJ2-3	TGCGCCAGCAGCTTGGCTAGCGATACGCAGTATTTT	CASSLASDTQYF